The rows below give T cell receptor beta chains drawn from one sample of a study of T-cell memory formation after mild COVID-19. TCRdb processed the 5' RACE reads anew with MiXCR; each CDR3 protein has one entry. The sample holds around 150,000 distinct CDR3 sequences, approximately 15% seen once. Sequenced material: PBMCs or a T cell subset sorted from them (not recorded which). All receptors derive from an adult woman who had mild COVID-19 (a few samples of this study predate the infection). Cell type and time point are not known. Both conserved end residues are part of each CDR3. A D gene is named only where the DNA matches it firmly. Rows may omit the clone size; those that give it use once, few, many or a size class.

abundance	d_gene	v_gene	j_gene	CDR3aa	CDR3nt
NA	TRBD1	TRBV6-5	TRBJ2-7	CASSGSPGQGRYEQYF	TGTGCCAGCAGTGGTTCTCCGGGACAGGGTCGGTACGAGCAGTACTTC
NA	NA	TRBV19	TRBJ2-7	CASSRTPNYEQYF	TGTGCCAGTAGTAGAACACCAAACTACGAGCAGTACTTC
few	NA	TRBV18	TRBJ2-2	CASSPPAYGDTGELFF	TGTGCCAGCTCACCACCGGCGTATGGGGACACCGGGGAGCTGTTTTTT
few	NA	TRBV29-1	TRBJ1-2	CSVDSSGVRDYGYTF	TGCAGCGTTGATTCGAGCGGGGTTCGGGACTATGGCTACACCTTC
NA	TRBD2	TRBV27	TRBJ2-3	CASSSSLAGVDTQYF	TGTGCCAGCAGTTCGTCACTAGCGGGAGTCGATACGCAGTATTTT
few	TRBD2	TRBV6-5	TRBJ2-3	CASSYSKTGGGDTQYF	TGTGCCAGCAGTTACTCGAAGACGGGAGGTGGAGATACGCAGTATTTT
few	TRBD1	TRBV30	TRBJ2-7	CACRPGQSYEQYF	TGTGCCTGTCGACCGGGACAGTCCTACGAGCAGTACTTC
few	NA	TRBV30	TRBJ1-2	CAWSGGEFLGGYTF	TGTGCCTGGAGTGGAGGGGAGTTCTTGGGTGGCTACACCTTC
NA	NA	TRBV7-2	TRBJ2-3	CASSWGTGDTQYF	TGTGCCAGCAGCTGGGGTACGGGAGATACGCAGTATTTT
NA	NA	TRBV11-1	TRBJ2-1	CASARVYNEQFF	TGTGCCAGCGCACGGGTATACAATGAGCAGTTCTTC
few	TRBD1	TRBV12-3/TRBV12-4	TRBJ2-3	CASSQGQGRTDTQYF	TGTGCCAGCAGCCAGGGACAGGGGCGCACAGATACGCAGTATTTT
few	NA	TRBV4-2	TRBJ2-1	CASSQTGNSYNEQFF	TGTGCCAGCAGCCAAACGGGGAACTCCTACAATGAGCAGTTCTTC
few	NA	TRBV7-3	TRBJ2-1	CASSLDGNYNEQFF	TGTGCCAGCAGTTTAGATGGGAACTACAATGAGCAGTTCTTC
once	NA	TRBV19	TRBJ1-2	CASSLGAHYGYTF	TGTGCCAGTAGTTTGGGGGCCCACTATGGCTACACCTTC
few	TRBD1	TRBV19	TRBJ2-7	CASTPGQGYEQYF	TGTGCCAGTACCCCGGGACAGGGCTACGAGCAGTACTTC
many	NA	TRBV12-3/TRBV12-4	TRBJ2-6	CASTQGGLGANVLTF	TGTGCCAGCACCCAGGGGGGGCTTGGGGCCAACGTCCTGACTTTC
few	NA	TRBV5-4	TRBJ2-5	CASSSDLQETQYF	TGTGCCAGCAGCTCCGACTTACAAGAGACCCAGTACTTC
few	TRBD1	TRBV19	TRBJ2-6	CASSLGQGRSTGANVLTF	TGTGCCAGTAGTCTGGGACAGGGGCGCTCCACTGGGGCCAACGTCCTGACTTTC
few	TRBD2	TRBV5-6	TRBJ2-5	CASSLGSGGAETQYF	TGTGCCAGCAGCTTAGGTAGCGGGGGGGCAGAGACCCAGTACTTC
NA	NA	TRBV5-5	TRBJ2-5	CASSPPWGQGETQYF	TGTGCCAGCAGCCCACCCTGGGGGCAGGGGGAGACCCAGTACTTC
few	TRBD1	TRBV18	TRBJ2-1	CASSTEPGQGYNEQFF	TGTGCCAGCTCAACGGAGCCGGGACAGGGTTACAATGAGCAGTTCTTC
few	NA	TRBV5-5	TRBJ2-7	CASSLGDLWGSGEQYF	TGTGCCAGCAGCTTGGGGGACCTCTGGGGGTCGGGCGAGCAGTACTTC
NA	NA	TRBV7-8	TRBJ2-1	CASSLVDRAHEQFF	TGTGCCAGCAGCTTAGTCGATAGGGCGCATGAGCAGTTCTTC
few	TRBD1	TRBV12-3/TRBV12-4	TRBJ2-1	CASSSNRGRNEQFF	TGTGCCAGCAGTTCCAACAGGGGGCGCAATGAGCAGTTCTTC
NA	TRBD2	TRBV3-1	TRBJ2-7	CASSQERRTSGGPSYEQYF	TGTGCCAGCAGCCAAGAGCGCCGGACTAGCGGGGGACCCTCCTACGAGCAGTACTTC
NA	TRBD1	TRBV29-1	TRBJ1-2	CSVWAGQGSTYGYTF	TGCAGCGTCTGGGCGGGACAGGGTTCGACGTATGGCTACACCTTC
NA	TRBD1	TRBV12-3/TRBV12-4	TRBJ2-3	CASRPGTGTVDTQYF	TGTGCCAGCAGACCCGGGACAGGGACAGTAGATACGCAGTATTTT
few	NA	TRBV5-1	TRBJ2-6	CASSLGRGAAGANVLTF	TGCGCCAGCAGCTTGGGAAGGGGAGCCGCGGGGGCCAACGTCCTGACTTTC
NA	NA	TRBV29-1	TRBJ1-1	CSSRAGMNTEAFF	TGCAGCTCGAGGGCGGGGATGAACACTGAAGCTTTCTTT
few	TRBD1	TRBV5-1	TRBJ1-1	CASSPQQGANTEAFF	TGCGCCAGCAGCCCCCAACAGGGGGCGAACACTGAAGCTTTCTTT
many	NA	TRBV4-3	TRBJ2-1	CASSQELKYNEQFF	TGCGCCAGCAGCCAAGAGCTGAAGTACAATGAGCAGTTCTTC
NA	NA	TRBV20-1	TRBJ1-3	CSARDWGSGNTIYF	TGCAGTGCTAGAGATTGGGGATCTGGAAACACCATATATTTT
few	NA	TRBV4-1	TRBJ1-2	CASSQEDTTTPGSRGGYTF	TGCGCCAGCAGCCAAGAGGACACCACTACGCCAGGCTCGAGGGGTGGCTACACCTTC
NA	TRBD1	TRBV6-6	TRBJ2-5	CASRNPGQGQTQYF	TGTGCCAGCAGAAACCCGGGACAGGGGCAGACCCAGTACTTC
NA	NA	TRBV18	TRBJ1-1	CASSPVQDTEAFF	TGTGCCAGCTCACCAGTCCAGGACACTGAAGCTTTCTTT
NA	TRBD1	TRBV6-5	TRBJ2-7	CASSYGTGDYEQYF	TGTGCCAGCAGTTACGGGACAGGGGACTACGAGCAGTACTTC
NA	NA	TRBV4-1	TRBJ1-1	CASSQYEEMNTEAFF	TGCGCCAGCAGCCAATATGAAGAGATGAACACTGAAGCTTTCTTT
NA	NA	TRBV18	TRBJ2-3	CASSPGLQRLDTQYF	TGTGCCAGCTCACCGGGCCTTCAGAGATTGGATACGCAGTATTTT
few	TRBD1	TRBV6-6	TRBJ1-1	CASSGDRGNTEAFF	TGTGCCAGCTCCGGGGACAGGGGGAACACTGAAGCTTTCTTT
few	NA	TRBV2	TRBJ1-6	CASSEASGLRGPLHF	TGTGCCAGCAGTGAAGCGTCGGGGCTTAGGGGACCCCTCCACTTT
few	NA	TRBV3-1	TRBJ2-7	CASSQEKQRTYEQYF	TGTGCCAGCAGCCAAGAGAAACAGCGGACCTACGAGCAGTACTTC
NA	NA	TRBV29-1	TRBJ2-7	CSVETSGTTYEQYF	TGCAGCGTTGAAACATCCGGGACAACCTACGAGCAGTACTTC
NA	NA	TRBV21-1	TRBJ1-1	CASSKESGQTNTEAFF	TGTGCCAGCAGCAAGGAATCGGGACAGACGAACACTGAAGCTTTCTTT
NA	TRBD1	TRBV28	TRBJ2-7	CASNDPGAGTGGYEQYF	TGTGCCAGCAACGACCCCGGAGCCGGGACAGGGGGCTACGAGCAGTACTTC
NA	NA	TRBV5-1	TRBJ2-7	CASSPHDRYYEQYF	TGCGCCAGCAGCCCCCATGACAGGTACTACGAGCAGTACTTC
NA	TRBD2	TRBV4-1	TRBJ2-3	CASSHLAGATDTQYF	TGCGCCAGCAGCCACCTAGCGGGGGCCACAGATACGCAGTATTTT
NA	TRBD2	TRBV7-8	TRBJ2-1	CASSLASWTSGRMRHNEQFF	TGTGCCAGCAGCTTAGCGAGTTGGACTAGCGGGAGGATGCGGCACAATGAGCAGTTCTTC
few	NA	TRBV20-1	TRBJ1-3	CSAGDRAAGNTIYF	TGCAGTGCTGGGGACCGGGCAGCGGGAAACACCATATATTTT